The present TCR beta chain was sequenced within a study of CD8+CD57+ T cells in acquired aplastic anemia. Across the whole study: Sorted cells (CD4+ and CD8+) yielded DNA amounts that averaged roughly 3 ug. Findings and limits, study-wide: Common to patients and controls were approximately 30 CD8+ CDR3 sequences.

About this clonotype itself: The antigen is not known.

Template material for TCR beta VDJ and CDR3 profiling consisted of genomic DNA. TCRdb reprocessed the reads with MiXCR, giving one entry per CDR3 protein. The top ten hold approximately 40% of the sample, which has roughly 200,000 distinct CDR3 sequences, roughly 65% seen once. V was pared by 1 base and J by 5 bases, with 6 bases between. Looked up from germline, CDR1 is SNHLY and CDR2 is FYNNEI. The CDR3 totals 13 residues. Patients chosen for sequencing had CD8+CD57+ cells that had expanded, as shown by flow cytometry. Severe acquired aplastic anemia was the diagnosis recorded for all patients. There was no therapy given to any patient before the blood sampling took place.

This chain links TRBV2 with TRBJ2-1; no reliable D call. Sequenced material: sorted CD4+, CD8+, or CD8+CD57+ T cells (not recorded which) from PBMCs. The receptor was isolated from a human donor with aplastic anemia. DNA of the CDR3: TGTGCCAGCAGTGAAGAGAAAAACAATGAGCAGTTCTTC. Translation: CASSEEKNNEQFF.